Following are 2 T cell receptor beta chains from one sample sequenced in a study of radiotherapy plus CTLA-4 blockade in lung cancer. Clones were sequenced by immunoSEQ multiplex PCR, and TCRdb holds only the in-frame ones, with some missing. The sample comprises 89,000 or so clones, 82% of which are singletons, and nearly 3.5% rests with the top ten. Material: peripheral blood, obtained from a patient treated with radiotherapy plus ipilimumab. These TCRs come from a human donor with non-small cell lung cancer who had a partial response to radiotherapy plus ipilimumab.

This clone was seen a few times. The chain recombines TRBV2 with TRBJ1-2, with TRBD1 matching 7 bases. V gave up 6 bases and J gave up 4 bases; unmatched junction bases: 8. Germline V gives CDR1 SNHLY, CDR2 FYNNEI. The CDR3 totals 14 residues. CDR3 sequence (DNA): TGTGCCAGCAGCCGGGACAGTGTGGGCTATGGCTACACCTTC. It is translated as CASSRDSVGYGYTF.

The chain recombines TRBV7-3 with TRBJ2-2; D gene ambiguous. This CDR3 comprises 16 residues. The germline gives CDR1 SGHTA, CDR2 FQGTGA. V was cut by 2 bases and J by 0 bases, with 10 bases left in between. CDR3 in amino acids: CASSLQAPPNTGELFF. The CDR3 DNA sequence: TGTGCCAGCAGCTTACAAGCGCCACCGAACACCGGGGAGCTGTTTTTT.